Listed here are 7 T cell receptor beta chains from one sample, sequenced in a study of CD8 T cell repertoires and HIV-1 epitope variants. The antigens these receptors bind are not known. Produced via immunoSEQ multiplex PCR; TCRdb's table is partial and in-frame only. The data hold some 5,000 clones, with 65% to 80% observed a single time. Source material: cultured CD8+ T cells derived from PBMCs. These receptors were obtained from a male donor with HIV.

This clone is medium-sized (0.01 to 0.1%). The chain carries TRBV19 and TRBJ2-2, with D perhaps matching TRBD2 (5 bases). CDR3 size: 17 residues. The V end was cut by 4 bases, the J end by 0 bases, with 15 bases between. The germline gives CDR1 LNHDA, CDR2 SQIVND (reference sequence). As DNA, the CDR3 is TGTGCCAGTAGTAACTGGATTCAGACTACGAACACCGGGGAGCTGTTTTTT. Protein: CASSNWIQTTNTGELFF.

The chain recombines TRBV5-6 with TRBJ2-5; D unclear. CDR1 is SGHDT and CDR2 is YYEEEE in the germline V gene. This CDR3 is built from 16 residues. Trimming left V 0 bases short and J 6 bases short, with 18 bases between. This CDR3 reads CASSLESGLVVKTQYF. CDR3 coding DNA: TGTGCCAGCAGCTTGGAATCAGGTTTGGTTGTAAAGACCCAGTACTTC.

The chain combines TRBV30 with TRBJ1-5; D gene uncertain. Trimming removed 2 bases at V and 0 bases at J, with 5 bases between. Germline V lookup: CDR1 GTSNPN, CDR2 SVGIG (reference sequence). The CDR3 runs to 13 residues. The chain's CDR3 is CAWSLDSNQPQHF. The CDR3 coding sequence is TGTGCCTGGAGTTTAGATAGCAATCAGCCCCAGCATTTT.

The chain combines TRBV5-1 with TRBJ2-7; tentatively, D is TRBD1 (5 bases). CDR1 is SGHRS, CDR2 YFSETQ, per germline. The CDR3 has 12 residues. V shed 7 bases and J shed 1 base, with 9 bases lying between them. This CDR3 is CASEGDSYEQYF. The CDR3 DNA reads TGCGCCAGCGAAGGGGATTCCTACGAGCAGTACTTC.

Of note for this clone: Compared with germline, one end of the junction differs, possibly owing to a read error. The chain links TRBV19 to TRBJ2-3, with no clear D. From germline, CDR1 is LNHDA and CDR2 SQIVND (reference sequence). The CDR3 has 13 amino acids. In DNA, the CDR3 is TGTGCCAGTAGTCCCCTTGGCACATATACGCAGTATTTT. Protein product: CASSPLGTYTQYF.

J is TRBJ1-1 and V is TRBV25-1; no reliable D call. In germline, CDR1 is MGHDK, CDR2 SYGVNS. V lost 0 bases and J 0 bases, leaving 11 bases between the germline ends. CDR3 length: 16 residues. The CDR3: CASSEYGAPMNTEAFF. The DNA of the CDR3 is TGTGCCAGCAGTGAATACGGTGCCCCCATGAACACTGAAGCTTTCTTT.

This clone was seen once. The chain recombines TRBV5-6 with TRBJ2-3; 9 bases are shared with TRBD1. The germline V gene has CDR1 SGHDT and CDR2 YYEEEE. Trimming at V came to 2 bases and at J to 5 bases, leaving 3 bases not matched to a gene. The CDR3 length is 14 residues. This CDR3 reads CASSFGDREDTQYF. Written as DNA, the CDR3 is TGTGCCAGCAGCTTTGGGGACAGGGAAGATACGCAGTATTTT.